The 6 T cell receptor beta chains below come from one sample, sequenced in a study of T cells in Graves' hyperthyroidism and ophthalmopathy. The CDR3 regions of TCR beta were amplified from RNA transcripts. The HTBI primer set served for first-round RT-PCR of the TCR CDR3. TCRdb re-derived calls from the multiplex PCR reads in MiXCR, one entry per CDR3 protein. The sample records 190,000 or so distinct CDR3 sequences, 15% to 20% being singletons. The sequencing input was blood. The receptors shown here come from a man in his forties with Graves' hyperthyroidism.

At least ten counts were recorded for this clonotype. This chain links TRBV30 with TRBJ1-1; D not resolved. The CDR3 length is 11 residues. Per the germline V gene, CDR1 is GTSNPN and CDR2 is SVGIG (reference sequence). The germline V and J ends were trimmed by 3 bases and 5 bases, with 7 bases remaining between them. In DNA, the CDR3 is TGTGCCTGGAGCCAGAAGACTGAAGCTTTCTTT. Its translation: CAWSQKTEAFF.

This clonotype was seen a handful of times. CDR3: CASTSGGHNNEQFF. The CDR3 DNA sequence: TGTGCCAGCACGAGCGGGGGCCATAACAATGAGCAGTTCTTC. The J gene is TRBJ2-1, the V gene TRBV6-1, with 8 bases that match TRBD2. This CDR3 contains 14 residues. Losses at the gene ends were 7 bases for V and 5 bases for J; bases not matched to a gene: 7. Germline V lookup: CDR1 MNHNS, CDR2 SASEGT.

Many counts were recorded for this clonotype. CDR3 sequence reads: CASSLLQGGAYNEQFF. The CDR3 nucleotides read TGTGCCAGCAGTTTATTACAGGGTGGGGCCTACAATGAGCAGTTCTTC. This chain uses TRBV28 with TRBJ2-1, with a tentative D call TRBD1 (6 bases). With 1 base removed from V and 2 bases from J, the gap between germline ends came to 12 bases. This CDR3 is built from 16 residues. Germline CDR1 MDHEN, CDR2 SYDVKM.

V is TRBV18 and J is TRBJ1-1, with a possible D match to TRBD1 (5 bases). V was trimmed by 6 bases and J by 4 bases, leaving 15 bases between them. Germline-derived CDR1 and CDR2 are KGHSH and LQKENI. The CDR3 sequence is 14 residues long. CDR3 sequence reads: CASSSDGGGTEAFF. CDR3 nucleotides: TGTGCCAGCTCCTCCGATGGGGGTGGCACTGAAGCTTTCTTT. Together with reference TRBV18 and TRBJ1-1, the CDR3 gives the full variable domain: NAGVMQNPRHLVRRRGQEARLRCSPMKGHSHVYWYRQLPEEGLKFMVYLQKENIIDESGMPKERFSAEFPKEGPSILRIQQVVRGDSAAYFCASSSDGGGTEAFFGQGTRLTVV.

The sample holds many counts of this clonotype. The chain uses TRBV11-2 and TRBJ2-2; 12 nucleotides agree with TRBD1. Germline lookup yields CDR1 SGHAT and CDR2 FQNNGV. The CDR3 spans 16 residues. V trimming: 6 bases; J trimming: 4 bases; junction bases outside the gene matches: 6. CDR3 sequence reads: CASSSRDRGRTGELFF. The CDR3 DNA reads as TGTGCCAGCAGTTCCCGGGACAGGGGGCGCACCGGGGAGCTGTTTTTT.

As concerns this clonotype: A much larger clonotype is one base distant, so this may be a read error. The rearrangement joins TRBV24-1 to TRBJ2-2, with no clear D. This CDR3 region has 13 residues. Germline CDR1 KGHDR, CDR2 SFDVKD. The DNA of the CDR3 is TGTGCCATCAGTGTCGAGAACACCGGGGAGCTGTTTTTT. Its translation: CAISVENTGELFF.